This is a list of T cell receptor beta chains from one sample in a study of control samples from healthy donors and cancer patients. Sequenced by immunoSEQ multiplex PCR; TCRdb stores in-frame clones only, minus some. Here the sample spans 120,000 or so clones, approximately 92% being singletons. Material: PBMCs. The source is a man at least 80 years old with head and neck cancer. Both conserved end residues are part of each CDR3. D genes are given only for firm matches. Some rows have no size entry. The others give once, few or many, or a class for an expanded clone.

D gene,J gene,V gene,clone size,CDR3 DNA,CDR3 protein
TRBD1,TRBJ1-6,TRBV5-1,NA,TGCGCCAGCAGCCCTGGACAGGGGAGCTCCTATAATTCACCCCTCCACTTT,CASSPGQGSSYNSPLHF
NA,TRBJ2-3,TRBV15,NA,TGTGCCACCAGCAGAGGGTACAGCATAGAAACGCAGTATTTT,CATSRGYSIETQYF
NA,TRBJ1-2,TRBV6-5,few,TGTGCCAGCAGTTACTCGCGGCAGTTGTTGAACTATGGCTACACCTTC,CASSYSRQLLNYGYTF
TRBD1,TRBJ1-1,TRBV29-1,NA,TGCAGCGGACAGGGGGCCACTGAAGCTTTCTTT,CSGQGATEAFF
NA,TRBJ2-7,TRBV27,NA,TGTGCCTCTTCATGGGGGGCCGCGGGGATCTACGAGCAGTACTTC,CASSWGAAGIYEQYF
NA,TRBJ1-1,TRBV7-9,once,TGTGCCAGCAGCTTCGACGGAAACACTGAAGCTTTCTTT,CASSFDGNTEAFF
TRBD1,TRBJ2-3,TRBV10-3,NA,TGTGCCATCGCGACAGGGGACAGGCCAGATACGCAGTATTTT,CAIATGDRPDTQYF
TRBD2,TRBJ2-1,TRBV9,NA,TGTGCCAGCAGCGAGCGGGGGGAGTACAATGAGCAGTTCTTC,CASSERGEYNEQFF
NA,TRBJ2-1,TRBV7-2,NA,TGTGCCAGCAGCTTAGGTTCGGGCAATGAGCAGTTCTTC,CASSLGSGNEQFF
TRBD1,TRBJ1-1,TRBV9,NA,TGTGCCAGCAGCGTCGGGACAGGACCAGTGGCCGGCGCTGAAGCTTTCTTT,CASSVGTGPVAGAEAFF
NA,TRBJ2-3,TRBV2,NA,TGTGCCAGCCACTCAGACGGCACAGATACGCAGTATTTT,CASHSDGTDTQYF
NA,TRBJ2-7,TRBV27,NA,TGTGCCAGCAGTTTACCCTCCACAACAGTAACCATAACCTACGAGCAGTACTTC,CASSLPSTTVTITYEQYF
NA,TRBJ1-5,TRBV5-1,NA,TGCGCCAGCAGCTTAGATAGCAATCAGCCCCAGCATTTT,CASSLDSNQPQHF
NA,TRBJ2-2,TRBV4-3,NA,TGCGCCAGCAGCCAAGATCTTGGCAGGCCTAACACCGGGGAGCTGTTTTTT,CASSQDLGRPNTGELFF
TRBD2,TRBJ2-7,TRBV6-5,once,TGTGCCAGCAGTTACCAGCGGGGGGGCTCCTACGAGCAGTACTTC,CASSYQRGGSYEQYF
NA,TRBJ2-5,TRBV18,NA,TGTGCCAGCTCACCATTAGACAGCCAAGAGACCCAGTACTTC,CASSPLDSQETQYF
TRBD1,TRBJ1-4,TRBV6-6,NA,TGTGCCAGCCGCGGGACAGATAATGAAAAACTGTTTTTT,CASRGTDNEKLFF
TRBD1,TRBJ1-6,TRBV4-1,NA,TGCGCCAGCAGCTTTTCGGACAGGAAGGTCACCTATAATTCACCCCTCCACTTT,CASSFSDRKVTYNSPLHF
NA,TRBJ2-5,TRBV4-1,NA,TGCGCCAGCAGCCAAGCACAAGAAGAGACCCAGTACTTC,CASSQAQEETQYF
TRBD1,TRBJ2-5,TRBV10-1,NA,TGCGCCAGCAGCAATACAGGGGGCACAGAGACCCAGTACTTC,CASSNTGGTETQYF
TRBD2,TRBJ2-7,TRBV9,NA,TGTGCCAGCAGCGTAGCTACGGGACTAGCGGGGTCCTACGAGCAGTACTTC,CASSVATGLAGSYEQYF
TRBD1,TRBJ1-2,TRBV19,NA,TGTGCCAGTAGTCCCCGGACAGGGGTCTATGGCTACACCTTC,CASSPRTGVYGYTF
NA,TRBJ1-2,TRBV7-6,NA,TGTGCCAGCAGCTTAGCGGCCCCGGGGGGGACCCTCTATGGCTACACCTTC,CASSLAAPGGTLYGYTF
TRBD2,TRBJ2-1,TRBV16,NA,TGTGCCAGCAGCCAAAGGACTAGCGGGGTTTCTCAGTTCTTC,CASSQRTSGVSQFF
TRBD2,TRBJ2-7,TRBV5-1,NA,TGCGCCAGCAGCTTGGCCGCTAGCGGGGGACCCTACGAGCAGTACTTC,CASSLAASGGPYEQYF
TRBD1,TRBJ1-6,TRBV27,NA,TGTGCCAGCAGTTTATCGAAAGGACAGGGGAATTCACCCCTCCACTTT,CASSLSKGQGNSPLHF
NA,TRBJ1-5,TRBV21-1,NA,TGTGCCAGCAGCAAAGACAGAAGCGATAATCAGCCCCAGCATTTT,CASSKDRSDNQPQHF
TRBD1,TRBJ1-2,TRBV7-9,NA,TGTGCCAGCAGCAAAGACGGGACAGGGGTCTACACCTTC,CASSKDGTGVYTF
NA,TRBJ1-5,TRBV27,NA,TGTGCCAGCAGCACCTGGCCGGGTAGAGAGCAGCCCCAGCATTTT,CASSTWPGREQPQHF
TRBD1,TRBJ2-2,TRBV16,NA,TGTGCCAGCAGCCGGGACAGGGGTGCCGGGGAGCTGTTTTTT,CASSRDRGAGELFF
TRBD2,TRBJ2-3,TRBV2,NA,TGTGCCAGCAATTTCCTAGCGGGGGGCACAGATACGCAGTATTTT,CASNFLAGGTDTQYF
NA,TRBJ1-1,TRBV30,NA,TGTGCCTGGAGTGTAGGAGTCCGACCTTTCTTT,CAWSVGVRPFF
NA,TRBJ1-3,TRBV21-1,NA,TGTGCCAGCAGCAAAAGGGACGACAGACTCTCTGGAAACACCATATATTTT,CASSKRDDRLSGNTIYF
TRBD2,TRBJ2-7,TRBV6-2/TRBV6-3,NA,TGTGCCAGCAGTTACCTGGGGGGGTGGGCTAGCGGGAGGAAAAGCTCCTACGAGCAGTACTTC,CASSYLGGWASGRKSSYEQYF
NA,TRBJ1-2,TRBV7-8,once,TGTGCCAGCAGCTTAGAGGAGGCCACAGGTCCTTATGGCTACACCTTC,CASSLEEATGPYGYTF
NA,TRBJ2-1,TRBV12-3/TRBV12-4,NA,TGTGCCAGCCAGGTGAACTACAATGAGCAGTTCTTC,CASQVNYNEQFF
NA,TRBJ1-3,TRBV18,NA,TGTGCCAGCTCACCGCAGACCTTAGGGGGAACCTCTGGAAACACCATATATTTT,CASSPQTLGGTSGNTIYF
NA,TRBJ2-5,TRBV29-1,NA,TGCAGCGTTGAAGGGGACCAAGTAGGGACCCAGTACTTC,CSVEGDQVGTQYF
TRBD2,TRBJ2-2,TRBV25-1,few,TGTGCCAGCAGGGCTAGCGGGACAAACACCGGGGAGCTGTTTTTT,CASRASGTNTGELFF
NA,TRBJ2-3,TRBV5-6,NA,TGTGCCAGCAGTTCTGTAGGCACAGATACGCAGTATTTT,CASSSVGTDTQYF
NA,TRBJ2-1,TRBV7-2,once,TGTGCCAGCAACAAACAACCGGGCGGGTACAATGAGCAGTTCTTC,CASNKQPGGYNEQFF